The 13 T cell receptor beta chains given below trace back to one sample, sequenced in a study of tumor-infiltrating lymphocytes in primary liver carcinoma. Germline DNA was extracted too, while blood RNA derived from unsorted whole blood. The template, approximately 500 ng total RNA, yielded TCR beta cDNA made with a constant-region primer. What produced the TCR beta libraries was three nested multiplex PCR rounds using slightly modified ARM-PCR. A C-beta reverse primer was combined with TRBV1-TRBV30 forward primers in the first two PCR rounds, and each round had around 11 cycles. MiXCR was run by TCRdb on the multiplex PCR reads, yielding one entry per CDR3 protein. The sample holds about 180,000 distinct CDR3 sequences; 60% are singletons and the top ten take around 68%. Sequencing was carried out using peripheral blood. These receptors all come from a man in his forties with primary liver carcinoma and hepatitis B virus infection.

Of note for this clonotype: This could be a read error, since a much larger clone is one nucleotide away. The chain recombines TRBV12-3 or TRBV12-4 with TRBJ2-3, with 7 bases lining up with TRBD1. V was clipped by 7 bases and J by 6 bases; unmatched bases: 4. This CDR3 comprises 12 residues. The CDR3 loop reads CASIMTGDTQYF. As DNA, the CDR3 is TGTGCCAGCATCATGACAGGGGATACGCAGTATTTT.

Of note for this clonotype: The conserved phenylalanine or tryptophan normally closing the CDR3 is absent here, so this likely arose from a read error. J is TRBJ2-3 and V is TRBV29-1; 9 bases map to TRBD2. Germline CDR1 SQVTM, CDR2 ANQGSEA. The V segment lost 4 bases and the J segment 4 bases; nucleotides outside the gene matches: 9. The CDR3 is 15 amino acids. The CDR3 nucleotides are TGCAGCGTTGGGCCCGCGGGGGGGCACGCAGATACGCAGTATTGT. Its protein is CSVGPAGGHADTQYC.

This chain uses TRBV4-1 with TRBJ1-5, with D hard to call. The V and J ends lost 4 bases and 3 bases respectively, with 13 bases between them. The CDR3 is made up of 15 amino acids. Germline V CDR1 and CDR2: MGHRA, YSYEKL. In DNA form, the CDR3 reads TGCGCCAGCAGCCTGACACTCGATACCAATCAGCCCCAGCATTTT. This codes for CASSLTLDTNQPQHF.

V and J are TRBV6-1 and TRBJ2-1, with 8 bases fitting TRBD2. The ends lost 8 bases at V and 7 bases at J; junction bases unmatched: 10. The germline V gene encodes CDR1 MNHNS and CDR2 SASEGT. The CDR3 has 14 residues. For the CDR3, the DNA is TGTGCCAGCCTAAGCGGGAGTCTCCTAAATGAGCAGTTCTTC. Amino acid sequence: CASLSGSLLNEQFF.

V usage is TRBV11-2 and J usage is TRBJ2-1; 10 nucleotides line up with TRBD2. The length of the CDR3 is 15 residues. V gave up 0 bases and J gave up 9 bases; unmatched junction bases: 5. CDR1 is SGHAT and CDR2 is FQNNGV in the germline V gene. CDR3 nucleotide sequence: TGTGCCAGCAGCTTAGATCTAGCGGGAGTGGGTGAGCAGTTCTTC. Translation gives CASSLDLAGVGEQFF.

A word on this clonotype: Compared with germline, one end of the junction differs, possibly owing to a read error. This chain joins TRBV6-2 or TRBV6-3 and TRBJ2-1; TRBD2 agrees at 11 bases. Germline assignment: CDR1 MNHEY and CDR2 SVGEGT. The CDR3 is 15 amino acids. CDR3 sequence: CASSIYSGRANEEFF. CDR3 sequence (DNA): TGTGCCAGCAGCATTTATAGCGGGAGGGCAAATGAGGAGTTCTTC.

The rearrangement joins TRBV12-3 or TRBV12-4 to TRBJ1-2, with TRBD1 matching 9 bases. The CDR3 sequence is 13 residues long. With V trimmed by 4 bases and J by 8 bases, 5 bases remained unmatched. The CDR3 region is CASSSGTGQGYTF. In DNA form, the CDR3 reads TGTGCCAGCAGTTCCGGGACAGGGCAAGGCTACACCTTC.

A remark on this clonotype: At one of its ends the junction is not consistent with the germline gene, which may arise from a read error. V gene TRBV29-1 combines with J gene TRBJ1-1; weak D call: TRBD1 (6 bases). Germline lookup yields CDR1 SQVTM and CDR2 ANQGSEA. There are 14 residues in the CDR3. The CDR3 DNA sequence: TGCGGCGTTGAACAGGACAGTCTTAACACAGAAGCTTTCTTT. This gives the protein CGVEQDSLNTEAFF.

Notes on this clonotype: This clone may be a read error of a much larger clone one base away. The chain links TRBV6-1 to TRBJ2-5, with D tentatively TRBD2 (5 bases). The CDR3 has 12 residues. Germline values: CDR1 MNHNS, CDR2 SASEGT. V was clipped by 8 bases and J by 7 bases, with 14 bases between them. In DNA, the CDR3 is TGTGCCAGCTCCGGGGTAGAAGGGACCCAGTACTTC. Translation: CASSGVEGTQYF.

This clonotype was seen many times. The chain couples TRBV29-1 to TRBJ2-7; D perhaps matches TRBD1 (5 bases). In germline, CDR1 is SQVTM, CDR2 ANQGSEA. CDR3 length equals 12 residues. Trimming stripped 4 bases from V and 3 bases from J, with 10 bases between. DNA for the CDR3: TGCAGCGTTGCCACAGGTTACTACGAGCAGTACTTC. It is translated as CSVATGYYEQYF.

Regarding this clonotype: This could be a read error, since a much larger clone is one nucleotide away. The gene calls are TRBV29-1 and TRBJ1-2; D is perhaps TRBD1 (5 bases). Trimming shortened V by 4 bases and J by 0 bases, and 12 bases separated the two germline ends. Germline V gene data show CDR1 as SQVTM and CDR2 as ANQGSEA. The CDR3 totals 14 residues. The CDR3 reads CSVGLGVANYGYTF. CDR3 nucleotide sequence: TGCAGCGTTGGACTGGGGGTAGCTAACTATGGCTACACCTTC.

On this clonotype: The germline gene is not matched at one end of the junction; a read error may be the cause. V gene TRBV11-2 combines with J gene TRBJ1-6, with D possibly being TRBD1 (5 bases). CDR1 and CDR2 from the germline V gene are SGHAT and FQNNGV. This CDR3 has 16 amino acids. In nucleotides, the CDR3 is TGTGCCAGCAGCTCCATTCCAGGAGGGGTTTCGACACCACTCCACTTT. This gives the protein CASSSIPGGVSTPLHF. Complete variable domain (other parts from reference TRBV11-2 and TRBJ1-6): EAGVAQSPRYKIIEKRQSVAFWCNPISGHATLYWYQQILGQGPKLLIQFQNNGVVDDSQLPKDRFSAERLKGVDSTLKIQPAKLEDSAVYLCASSSIPGGVSTPLHFGNGTRLTVT.

The V call is TRBV12-3 or TRBV12-4, the J call TRBJ2-1; TRBD1 or TRBD2 may be the D gene (5 bases each). This CDR3 is built from 14 residues. The ends were cut back, 3 bases at V and 6 bases at J, with 12 bases in the middle. The CDR3 nucleotides are TGTGCCAGCAGTTTGGGGGTTCAGTCCAATGAGCAGTTCTTC. Its protein product is CASSLGVQSNEQFF.